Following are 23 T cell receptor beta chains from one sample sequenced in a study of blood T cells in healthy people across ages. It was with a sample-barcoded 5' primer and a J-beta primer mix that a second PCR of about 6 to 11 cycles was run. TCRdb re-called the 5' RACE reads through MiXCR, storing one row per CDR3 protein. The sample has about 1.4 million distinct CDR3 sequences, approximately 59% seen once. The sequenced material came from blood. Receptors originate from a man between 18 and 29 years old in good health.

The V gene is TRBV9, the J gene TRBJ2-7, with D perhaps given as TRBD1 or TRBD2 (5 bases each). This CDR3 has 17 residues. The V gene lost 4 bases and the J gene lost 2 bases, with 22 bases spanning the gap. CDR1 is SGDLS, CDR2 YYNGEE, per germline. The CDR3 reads CASSLSTGGLDTYEQYF. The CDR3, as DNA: TGTGCCAGCAGCTTAAGTACAGGAGGACTGGATACCTACGAGCAGTACTTC.

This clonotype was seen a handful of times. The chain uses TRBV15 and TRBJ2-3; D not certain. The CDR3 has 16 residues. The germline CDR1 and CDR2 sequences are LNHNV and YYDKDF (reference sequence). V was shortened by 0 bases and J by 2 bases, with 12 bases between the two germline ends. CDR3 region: CATSREYKRFTDTQYF. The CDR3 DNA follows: TGTGCCACCAGCAGAGAATACAAGAGATTCACAGATACGCAGTATTTT.

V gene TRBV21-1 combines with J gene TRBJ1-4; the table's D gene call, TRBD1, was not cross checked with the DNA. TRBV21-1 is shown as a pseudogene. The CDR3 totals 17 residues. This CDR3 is CASYAPLSLGSDEKLFF. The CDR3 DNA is TGTGCCAGTTACGCCCCCCTCTCTCTGGGTTCGGACGAAAAACTGTTTTTT.

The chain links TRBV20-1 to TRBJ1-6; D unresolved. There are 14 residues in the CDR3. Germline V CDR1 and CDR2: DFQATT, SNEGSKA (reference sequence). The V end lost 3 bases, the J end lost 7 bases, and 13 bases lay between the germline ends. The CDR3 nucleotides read TGCAGTGCTAGTGCGGCAGATAAAAATTCACCCCTCCACTTT. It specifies CSASAADKNSPLHF.

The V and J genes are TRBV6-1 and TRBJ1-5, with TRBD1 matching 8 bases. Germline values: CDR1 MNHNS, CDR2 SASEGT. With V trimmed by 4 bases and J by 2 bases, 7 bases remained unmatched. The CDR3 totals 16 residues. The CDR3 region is CASSAPTGAGNQPQHF. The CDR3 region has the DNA TGTGCCAGCAGTGCTCCGACAGGGGCTGGCAATCAGCCCCAGCATTTT.

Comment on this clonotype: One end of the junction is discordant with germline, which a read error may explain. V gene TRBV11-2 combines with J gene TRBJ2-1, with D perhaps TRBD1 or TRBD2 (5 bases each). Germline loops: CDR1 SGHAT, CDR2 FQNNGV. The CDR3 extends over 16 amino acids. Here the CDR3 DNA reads TGTGCCAGCAGCTTAGATACAGGACTCTCTGCGCATGAGCGGTTCTTC. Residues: CASSLDTGLSAHERFF.

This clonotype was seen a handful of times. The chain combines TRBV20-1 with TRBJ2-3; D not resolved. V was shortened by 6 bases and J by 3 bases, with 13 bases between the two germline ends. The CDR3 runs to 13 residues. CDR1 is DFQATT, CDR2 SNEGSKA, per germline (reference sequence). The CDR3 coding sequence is TGCAGTGCCCCTTGGGGTCTTACAGATACGCAGTATTTT. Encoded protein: CSAPWGLTDTQYF.

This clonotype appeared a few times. Here the CDR3 reads CASSLDGPKNIQYF. CDR3 nucleotide sequence: TGCGCCAGCAGCTTAGATGGACCCAAAAACATTCAGTACTTC. This chain connects TRBV5-1 to TRBJ2-4; D is uncertain. Between the trimmed V and J ends, which lost 2 bases and 2 bases, there was a span of 8 bases. Germline-derived CDR1 and CDR2 are SGHRS and YFSETQ. CDR3 length: 14 amino acids.

The CDR3 nucleotides read TGTGCCAGCGGCGGAGGGGTAGGACCCAATCAGCCCCAGCATTTT. This gives the protein CASGGGVGPNQPQHF. This chain connects TRBV7-6 to TRBJ1-5; tentatively, D is TRBD1 (5 bases). CDR3 length: 15 amino acids. V dropped 8 bases and J dropped 3 bases, with 17 bases sitting between them. CDR1 and CDR2 (germline): SGHVS, FNYEAQ.

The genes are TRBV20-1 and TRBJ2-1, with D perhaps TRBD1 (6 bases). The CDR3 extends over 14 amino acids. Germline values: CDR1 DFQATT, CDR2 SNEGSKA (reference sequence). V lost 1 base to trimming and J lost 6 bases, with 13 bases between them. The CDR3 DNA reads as TGCAGTGCTAGAGCCACCGGGACAATCAATGAGCAGTTCTTC. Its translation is CSARATGTINEQFF.

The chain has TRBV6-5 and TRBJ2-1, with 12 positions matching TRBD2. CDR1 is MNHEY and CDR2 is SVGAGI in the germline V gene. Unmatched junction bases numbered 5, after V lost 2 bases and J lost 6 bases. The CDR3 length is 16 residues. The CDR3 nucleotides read TGTGCCAGCAGTTACGACCTAGCGGGGGGGCCCAATGAGCAGTTCTTC. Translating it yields CASSYDLAGGPNEQFF.

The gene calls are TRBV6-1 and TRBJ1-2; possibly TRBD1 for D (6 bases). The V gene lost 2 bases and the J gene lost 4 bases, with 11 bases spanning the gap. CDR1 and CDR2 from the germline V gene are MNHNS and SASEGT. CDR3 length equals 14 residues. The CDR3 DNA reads TGTGCCAGCAGTGAATTGGGGGCTGTCTATGGCTACACCTTC. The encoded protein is CASSELGAVYGYTF.

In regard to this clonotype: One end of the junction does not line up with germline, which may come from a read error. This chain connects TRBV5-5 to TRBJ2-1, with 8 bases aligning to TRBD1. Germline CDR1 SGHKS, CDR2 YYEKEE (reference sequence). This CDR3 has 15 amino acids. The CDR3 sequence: CGSSLAGGGPNEQFF. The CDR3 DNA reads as TGTGGCAGCAGCTTGGCAGGGGGCGGCCCGAATGAGCAGTTCTTC.

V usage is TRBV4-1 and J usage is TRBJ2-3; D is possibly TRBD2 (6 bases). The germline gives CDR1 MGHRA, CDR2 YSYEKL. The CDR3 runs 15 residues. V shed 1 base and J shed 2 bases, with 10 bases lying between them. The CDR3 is CASSQVDYSTDTQYF. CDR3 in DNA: TGCGCCAGCAGCCAAGTGGACTACTCCACAGATACGCAGTATTTT.

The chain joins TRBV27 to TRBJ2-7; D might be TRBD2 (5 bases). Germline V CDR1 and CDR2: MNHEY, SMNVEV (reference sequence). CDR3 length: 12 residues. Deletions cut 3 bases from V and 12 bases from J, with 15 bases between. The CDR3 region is CASSLAGETRYF. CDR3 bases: TGTGCCAGCAGTTTGGCTGGGGAGACCCGGTACTTC.

The CDR3 loop is CSVPSMGGLPYEQYF. CDR3 in DNA: TGCAGTGTACCGAGTATGGGGGGGCTCCCCTACGAGCAGTACTTC. This chain uses TRBV20-1 with TRBJ2-7; D is possibly TRBD2 (7 bases). The germline V gene has CDR1 DFQATT and CDR2 SNEGSKA (reference sequence). Trimming shortened V by 7 bases and J by 2 bases, and 21 bases separated the two germline ends. There are 15 residues in the CDR3.

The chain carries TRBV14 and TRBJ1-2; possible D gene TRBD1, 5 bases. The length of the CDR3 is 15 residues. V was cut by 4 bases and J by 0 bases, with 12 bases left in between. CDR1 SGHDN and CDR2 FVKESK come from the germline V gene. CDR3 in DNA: TGTGCCAGCAGCCCGTCCCGGGGCTCTAACTATGGCTACACCTTC. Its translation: CASSPSRGSNYGYTF.

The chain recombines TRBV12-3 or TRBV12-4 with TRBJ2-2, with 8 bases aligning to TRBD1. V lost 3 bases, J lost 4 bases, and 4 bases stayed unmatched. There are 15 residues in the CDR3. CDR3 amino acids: CASSFFQGATGELFF. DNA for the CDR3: TGTGCCAGCAGTTTTTTTCAGGGGGCCACCGGGGAGCTGTTTTTT.

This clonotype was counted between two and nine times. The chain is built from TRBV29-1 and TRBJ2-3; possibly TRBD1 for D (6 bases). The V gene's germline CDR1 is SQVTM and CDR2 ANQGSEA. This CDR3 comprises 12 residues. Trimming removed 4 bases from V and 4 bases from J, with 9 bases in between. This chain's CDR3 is CSVVEGADTQYF. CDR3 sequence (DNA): TGCAGCGTTGTAGAGGGGGCAGATACGCAGTATTTT.

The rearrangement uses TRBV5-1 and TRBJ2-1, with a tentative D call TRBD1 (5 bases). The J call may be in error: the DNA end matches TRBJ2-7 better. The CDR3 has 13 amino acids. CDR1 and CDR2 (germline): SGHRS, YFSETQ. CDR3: CASSFRVDNEQYF. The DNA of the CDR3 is TGCGCCAGCAGCTTCAGGGTGGACAATGAGCAGTACTTC.

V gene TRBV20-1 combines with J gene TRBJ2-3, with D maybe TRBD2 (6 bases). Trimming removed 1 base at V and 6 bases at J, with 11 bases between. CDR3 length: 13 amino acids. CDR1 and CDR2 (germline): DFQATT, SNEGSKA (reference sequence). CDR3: CSARADLADTQYF. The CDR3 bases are TGCAGTGCTAGAGCGGATCTAGCGGATACGCAGTATTTT.

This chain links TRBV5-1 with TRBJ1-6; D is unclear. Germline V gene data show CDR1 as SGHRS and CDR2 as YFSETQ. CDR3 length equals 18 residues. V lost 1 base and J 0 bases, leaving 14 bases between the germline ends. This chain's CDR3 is CASSLWLGKSSYNSPLHF. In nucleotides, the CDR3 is TGCGCCAGCAGCTTGTGGCTAGGGAAGAGCTCCTATAATTCACCCCTCCACTTT.

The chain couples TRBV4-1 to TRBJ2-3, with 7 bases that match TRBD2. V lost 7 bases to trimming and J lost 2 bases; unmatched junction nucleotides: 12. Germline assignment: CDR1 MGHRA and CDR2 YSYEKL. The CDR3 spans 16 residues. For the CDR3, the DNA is TGCGCCAGCACCTCCTCGCCTCTAGCGGCCACAGATACGCAGTATTTT. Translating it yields CASTSSPLAATDTQYF.